These 18 T cell receptor beta chains were sequenced from one sample in a study of blood T cell repertoires in COVID-19. The assay was immunoSEQ multiplex PCR, and TCRdb's table has in-frame clones only and misses some. The sample lists approximately 69,000 clones; around 90% were seen once. Sequencing input: peripheral blood. The receptor source for this set is a man aged 45-65 years with acute or convalescent COVID-19.

The chain employs TRBV19 and TRBJ1-4, with D perhaps TRBD1 (5 bases). Per the germline V gene, CDR1 is LNHDA and CDR2 is SQIVND (reference sequence). The CDR3 length is 12 residues. V was pared by 5 bases and J by 7 bases, with 8 bases between. CDR3 sequence: CASSPQGEKLFF. The CDR3 region has the DNA TGTGCCAGTAGTCCGCAGGGTGAAAAACTGTTTTTT.

The chain has TRBV5-4 and TRBJ2-3; 8 bases map to TRBD2. CDR1 is SGHNT and CDR2 is YYREEE in the germline V gene (reference sequence). The trim removed 2 bases at V and 1 base at J, leaving 6 bases unmatched. This CDR3 is built from 16 residues. The CDR3 DNA is TGTGCCAGCAGCTTCGGGGGGGAATCGGGCACAGATACGCAGTATTTT. Translated, it gives CASSFGGESGTDTQYF.

The V and J genes are TRBV10-3 and TRBJ2-3; 9 bases match TRBD2. Trimming at V came to 6 bases and at J to 1 base, leaving 11 bases not matched to a gene. The CDR3 is 17 residues long. Germline V CDR1 and CDR2: ENHRY, SYGVKD. CDR3 in DNA: TGTGCCATCAGCGGGACCATGACTAGCGGACGCACAGATACGCAGTATTTT. Protein sequence: CAISGTMTSGRTDTQYF.

V usage is TRBV10-3 and J usage is TRBJ1-3, with a possible D match to TRBD1 (6 bases). This CDR3 spans 14 amino acids. Germline V gene data show CDR1 as ENHRY and CDR2 as SYGVKD. Trimming took 7 bases from V and 4 from J, leaving 14 bases between them. The CDR3 reads CAIKLQGAGNTIYF. The CDR3 coding sequence is TGTGCCATCAAACTACAGGGCGCGGGAAACACCATATATTTT.

This chain joins TRBV7-3 and TRBJ2-7; 8 bases fit TRBD1. The ends lost 5 bases at V and 2 bases at J; junction bases unmatched: 8. The CDR3 is 15 amino acids. Germline CDR1 and CDR2: SGHTA and FQGTGA. As DNA, the CDR3 is TGTGCCAGCAGCCCTGCCGGACAGGGACCCTACGAGCAGTACTTC. Its protein product is CASSPAGQGPYEQYF.

This chain uses TRBV6-5 with TRBJ2-7; 12 bases match TRBD1. V trimming: 3 bases; J trimming: 3 bases; junction bases outside the gene matches: 3. Per the germline V gene, CDR1 is MNHEY and CDR2 is SVGAGI. The CDR3 runs 15 residues. CDR3 in amino acids: CASSYGTGGNYEQYF. Here the CDR3 DNA reads TGTGCCAGCAGTTATGGGACAGGGGGCAACTACGAGCAGTACTTC.

V is TRBV5-1 and J is TRBJ2-3; 11 nucleotides match TRBD2. Losses at the gene ends were 0 bases for V and 0 bases for J; bases not matched to a gene: 6. CDR1 is SGHRS, CDR2 YFSETQ, per germline. This CDR3 comprises 18 residues. The CDR3 coding sequence is TGCGCCAGCAGCTTGGCCGATAGCGGGGGGGCCAGCACAGATACGCAGTATTTT. Encoded protein: CASSLADSGGASTDTQYF.

This sequence joins TRBV19 and TRBJ1-3; TRBD1 is a possible D gene (5 bases). The CDR3 sequence is 16 residues long. V was shortened by 1 base and J by 3 bases, with 13 bases between the two germline ends. Germline V lookup: CDR1 LNHDA, CDR2 SQIVND (reference sequence). This chain's CDR3 is CASSIVQDMGGNTIYF. CDR3 coding DNA: TGTGCCAGTAGTATAGTCCAGGACATGGGTGGAAACACCATATATTTT. The variable domain in full, with the rest retrieved from reference TRBV19 and TRBJ1-3, is DGGITQSPKYLFRKEGQNVTLSCEQNLNHDAMYWYRQDPGQGLRLIYYSQIVNDFQKGDIAEGYSVSREKKESFPLTVTSAQKNPTAFYLCASSIVQDMGGNTIYFGEGSWLTVV.

The V gene is TRBV5-3, the J gene TRBJ1-2; tentative D call: TRBD1 (6 bases). TRBV5-3 carries the ORF label, with uncertain function. V lost 5 bases, J lost 7 bases, and 18 bases lay in between. CDR3 size: 14 residues. CDR3 coding DNA: TGTGCCAGAAGGCGGGGGCTTCTAGTCCGTGGCTACACCTTC. Translating it yields CARRRGLLVRGYTF.

V is TRBV27 and J is TRBJ1-3; D not resolved. In germline, CDR1 is MNHEY, CDR2 SMNVEV (reference sequence). This CDR3 has 15 amino acids. The germline V and J ends were trimmed by 0 bases and 1 base, with 7 bases remaining between them. The CDR3 spells CASSLSGGSGNTIYF. CDR3 DNA: TGTGCCAGCAGTTTATCGGGAGGGTCTGGAAACACCATATATTTT.

The genes are TRBV27 and TRBJ1-5; a possible D gene is TRBD1 (5 bases). Germline values: CDR1 MNHEY, CDR2 SMNVEV (reference sequence). V lost 1 base and J lost 7, with 14 bases in between. The CDR3 totals 15 residues. CDR3 sequence (DNA): TGTGCCAGCAGTTTATTTCGGGGGGTGGGGCAGCCCCAGCATTTT. Its protein product is CASSLFRGVGQPQHF.

The rearrangement uses TRBV23-1 and TRBJ1-5; 10 bases fit TRBD1. TRBV23-1 is identified as an open reading frame with a role that is uncertain. Losses at the gene ends were 0 bases for V and 6 bases for J; bases not matched to a gene: 2. There are 15 residues in the CDR3. The CDR3 region has the DNA TGCGCCAGCAGTCAATCGGGACAGGGGTCTCAGCCCCAGCATTTT. Translating gives CASSQSGQGSQPQHF.

At least ten counts were recorded for this clone. This chain connects TRBV11-2 to TRBJ1-2; perhaps TRBD1 as D (5 bases). This CDR3 has 15 residues. CDR1 is SGHAT and CDR2 is FQNNGV in the germline V gene. Trimming stripped 2 bases from V and 5 bases from J, with 15 bases between. DNA of the CDR3: TGTGCCAGCAGCTTATTGGGGGGAGAGATTTATGGCTACACCTTC. Translating gives CASSLLGGEIYGYTF.

The chain couples TRBV12-5 to TRBJ2-7; D gene unclear. V shed 5 bases and J shed 2 bases, with 7 bases lying between them. From germline, CDR1 is LGHNT and CDR2 FRNRAP. CDR3 length: 12 residues. The DNA for the CDR3 is TGTGCTAGTGGTACCACAACCTACGAGCAGTACTTC. This sequence encodes CASGTTTYEQYF.

This chain joins TRBV2 and TRBJ1-4; 7 positions agree with TRBD1. Unmatched junction bases numbered 14, after V lost 8 bases and J lost 5 bases. The V gene's germline CDR1 is SNHLY and CDR2 FYNNEI. The CDR3 is made up of 16 amino acids. The CDR3 nucleotides are TGTGCCAGCCTAAAAGCCGGGACAGTAATCAATGAAAAACTGTTTTTT. Protein: CASLKAGTVINEKLFF.

This clone was picked up one time. This chain joins TRBV27 and TRBJ2-1; no clear D. V was pared by 3 bases and J by 5 bases, with 8 bases between. The CDR3 runs to 13 residues. Per the germline V gene, CDR1 is MNHEY and CDR2 is SMNVEV (reference sequence). The CDR3 DNA reads TGTGCCAGCAGTTTCCGAGAGAACAATGAGCAGTTCTTC. Its protein is CASSFRENNEQFF.

This clone was seen more than once but under ten times. This chain uses TRBV4-2 with TRBJ1-6, with TRBD1 identical over 8 bases. V trimming: 7 bases; J trimming: 7 bases; junction bases outside the gene matches: 9. CDR1 is LGHNA, CDR2 YNFKEQ, per germline. The CDR3 has 15 amino acids. The DNA for the CDR3 is TGTGCCAGCACCTCAGGGGGCTATGGCAATTCACCCCTCCACTTT. Encoded protein: CASTSGGYGNSPLHF.

This chain links TRBV4-1 with TRBJ2-4; the match to TRBD2 covers 12 bases. Germline V gene data show CDR1 as MGHRA and CDR2 as YSYEKL. V was clipped by 1 base and J by 3 bases; unmatched bases: 7. The CDR3 is made up of 18 amino acids. Written as DNA, the CDR3 is TGCGCCAGCAGCCAAGCCCCCGGACTAGCGGGGTTCAAAAACATTCAGTACTTC. Translation gives CASSQAPGLAGFKNIQYF.